The 28 T cell receptor beta chains given below trace back to one sample, sequenced in a study of blood T cell repertoires in COVID-19. Generated by immunoSEQ multiplex PCR, the TCRdb table keeps only in-frame clones and is missing some. The data show roughly 65,000 clones, around nine tenths seen once. Source material: peripheral blood. These receptor sequences come from a woman aged 55 to 70 with acute or convalescent COVID-19.

In this sample, this clone turned up once. V gene TRBV4-2 combines with J gene TRBJ2-1, with TRBD2 identical over 13 bases. The CDR3 spans 18 residues. J gave up 7 bases and V 0 bases, and 9 bases lay outside the gene matches. From germline, CDR1 is LGHNA and CDR2 YNFKEQ. The CDR3: CASSQDLNVGLAGNEQFF. DNA of the CDR3: TGTGCCAGCAGCCAAGATTTAAACGTGGGACTAGCGGGGAATGAGCAGTTCTTC.

The CDR3 DNA sequence: TGTGCCAGCACCGGAACAGCTCCCCCGAACACTGAAGCTTTCTTT. This encodes CASTGTAPPNTEAFF. The V gene is TRBV6-5, the J gene TRBJ1-1, with D unresolved. The CDR3 covers 15 residues. Germline V gives CDR1 MNHEY, CDR2 SVGAGI. Trimming shortened V by 7 bases and J by 1 base, and 16 bases separated the two germline ends.

The CDR3 protein is CASSLVGGTPLHF. The CDR3 coding sequence is TGTGCCAGCAGCTTAGTGGGCGGGACACCCCTCCACTTT. V gene TRBV7-9 combines with J gene TRBJ1-6; D is unresolved. Deletions cut 1 base from V and 11 bases from J, with 9 bases between. Germline CDR1 and CDR2: SEHNR and FQNEAQ (reference sequence). The CDR3 runs to 13 residues.

The gene calls are TRBV11-2 and TRBJ2-2, with a weak D call TRBD2 (5 bases). V lost 0 bases, J lost 3 bases, and 11 bases lay in between. Germline V gene sequence: CDR1 SGHAT, CDR2 FQNNGV. This CDR3 has 16 residues. The CDR3 DNA is TGTGCCAGCAGCTTAGAACTAGGTCCAGACACCGGGGAGCTGTTTTTT. Protein sequence: CASSLELGPDTGELFF.

The V and J genes are TRBV4-1 and TRBJ2-5; no clear D gene. V was trimmed by 0 bases and J by 4 bases, leaving 9 bases between them. The CDR3 length is 14 residues. The germline gives CDR1 MGHRA, CDR2 YSYEKL. CDR3 protein: CASSQDFTPETQYF. CDR3 in DNA: TGCGCCAGCAGCCAAGATTTCACTCCAGAGACCCAGTACTTC.

The count of this clone is one. The genes are TRBV24-1 and TRBJ2-1; 9 nucleotides agree with TRBD1. The CDR3 consists of 15 residues. V trimming: 1 base; J trimming: 9 bases; junction bases outside the gene matches: 6. Germline CDR1 reads KGHDR; CDR2 reads SFDVKD. This chain's CDR3 is CATSDFGTGLVEQFF. As DNA, the CDR3 is TGTGCCACCAGTGATTTCGGGACAGGGCTGGTTGAGCAGTTCTTC.

This sequence joins TRBV5-5 and TRBJ2-2; 8 bases are a match to TRBD2. CDR1 SGHKS and CDR2 YYEKEE come from the germline V gene (reference sequence). After removal of 0 bases from V and 6 bases from J, the junction contained 4 bases not matched to a gene. This CDR3 is 15 amino acids long. CDR3 sequence reads: CASSLGTSSAGELFF. The CDR3 DNA reads as TGTGCCAGCAGCTTGGGGACTAGCAGCGCCGGGGAGCTGTTTTTT.

The chain carries TRBV19 and TRBJ1-6; 7 positions match TRBD1. J lost 7 bases, V lost 6 bases, and 6 bases had no gene match. Germline V CDR1 and CDR2: LNHDA, SQIVND (reference sequence). This CDR3 comprises 14 residues. CDR3 sequence reads: CASRKGARNSPLHF. The DNA of the CDR3 is TGTGCCAGTAGGAAGGGGGCTAGGAATTCACCCCTCCACTTT. Full variable domain (remainder filled in from reference TRBV19 and TRBJ1-6): DGGITQSPKYLFRKEGQNVTLSCEQNLNHDAMYWYRQDPGQGLRLIYYSQIVNDFQKGDIAEGYSVSREKKESFPLTVTSAQKNPTAFYLCASRKGARNSPLHFGNGTRLTVT.

This clone was seen only once. This chain links TRBV27 with TRBJ2-7; 9 bases map to TRBD1. The CDR3 has 15 amino acids. The J segment lost 3 bases and the V segment lost 7 bases, leaving 10 bases of the junction unmatched. The germline CDR1 and CDR2 sequences are MNHEY and SMNVEV (reference sequence). The CDR3 nucleotides read TGTGCCAGCAAGTATGGGGGACAGGGTGGCTACGAGCAGTACTTC. This codes for CASKYGGQGGYEQYF.

The sample holds a few counts of this clone. This chain links TRBV7-3 with TRBJ2-3; D ambiguous. The germline V gene has CDR1 SGHTA and CDR2 FQGTGA. The CDR3 runs to 14 residues. V was cut by 1 base and J by 0 bases, with 5 bases left in between. CDR3 region: CASSLSPSTDTQYF. The CDR3 coding sequence is TGTGCCAGCAGCTTAAGTCCTAGCACAGATACGCAGTATTTT.

The chain joins TRBV10-3 to TRBJ2-2, with a tentative D call TRBD2 (7 bases). The CDR3 is 16 residues long. V was pared by 4 bases and J by 2 bases, with 14 bases between. The germline V gene has CDR1 ENHRY and CDR2 SYGVKD. DNA for the CDR3: TGTGCCATCAGTGGGGGCGGGGGCCTCAACACCGGGGAGCTGTTTTTT. It codes for CAISGGGGLNTGELFF.

The J gene is TRBJ2-2, the V gene TRBV5-1, with no clear D. Trimming took off 2 bases at V and 6 bases at J, with 11 bases between the two ends. The CDR3 length is 14 residues. In germline, CDR1 is SGHRS, CDR2 YFSETQ. CDR3 in amino acids: CASSFGISAGELFF. The DNA for the CDR3 is TGCGCCAGCAGCTTTGGTATTTCGGCCGGGGAGCTGTTTTTT.

The chain has TRBV9 and TRBJ2-1; 8 bases are shared with TRBD2. This CDR3 comprises 15 residues. With 3 bases clipped from V and 4 bases from J, the junction kept 6 bases outside the gene matches. Germline V gene sequence: CDR1 SGDLS, CDR2 YYNGEE. The CDR3 DNA reads as TGTGCCAGCAGCGACCGGGGGGGCTTATACAATGAGCAGTTCTTC. Its translation: CASSDRGGLYNEQFF.

Only a few counts were recorded for this clone. The chain couples TRBV5-6 to TRBJ2-2; D gene ambiguous. The CDR3 has 14 residues. Between the trimmed V and J ends, which lost 2 bases and 6 bases, there was a span of 11 bases. The germline CDR1 and CDR2 sequences are SGHDT and YYEEEE. CDR3 coding DNA: TGTGCCAGCAGCTTCGTGGGCCGACCCGGGGAGCTGTTTTTT. It yields the protein CASSFVGRPGELFF.

This sequence joins TRBV2 and TRBJ2-5; 9 bases line up with TRBD1. The CDR3 totals 15 residues. CDR1 is SNHLY, CDR2 FYNNEI, per germline. The V gene end was trimmed by 4 bases and the J gene end by 0 bases; junction bases not matched to a gene: 3. CDR3: CASSADRGHQETQYF. CDR3 nucleotide sequence: TGTGCCAGCAGTGCGGACAGGGGCCACCAAGAGACCCAGTACTTC.

This chain links TRBV5-1 with TRBJ1-5; the D is unclear. Trimming took off 0 bases at V and 7 bases at J, with 23 bases between the two ends. This CDR3 is 18 amino acids long. Per germline, CDR1 SGHRS and CDR2 YFSETQ. The CDR3 DNA reads TGCGCCAGCAGCTTGGGAAGATCGATGGAGGGTCCCAGGCAGCCCCAGCATTTT. It specifies CASSLGRSMEGPRQPQHF.

The V call is TRBV11-2, the J call TRBJ2-1, with 9 bases lining up with TRBD2. Germline V lookup: CDR1 SGHAT, CDR2 FQNNGV. This CDR3 contains 19 residues. The V gene end was trimmed by 1 base and the J gene end by 9 bases; junction bases not matched to a gene: 19. The CDR3 region is CASSLAGTSWSESQGEQFF. CDR3 DNA: TGTGCCAGCAGCTTAGCAGGGACTAGCTGGTCGGAATCACAGGGTGAGCAGTTCTTC.

V usage is TRBV5-5 and J usage is TRBJ1-5; possible D gene TRBD1, 5 bases. The germline V gene has CDR1 SGHKS and CDR2 YYEKEE (reference sequence). V dropped 0 bases and J dropped 4 bases, with 8 bases sitting between them. The CDR3 covers 14 residues. CDR3 nucleotide sequence: TGTGCCAGCAGCTTGGTGGGGGGAAATCAGCCCCAGCATTTT. It codes for CASSLVGGNQPQHF.

V usage is TRBV19 and J usage is TRBJ1-2; the D gene is possibly TRBD1 (5 bases). CDR1 and CDR2 (germline): LNHDA, SQIVND (reference sequence). Trimming left V 2 bases short and J 6 bases short, with 13 bases between. The CDR3 covers 14 residues. The CDR3 loop is CASSISQGRDGYTF. In nucleotides, the CDR3 is TGTGCCAGTAGTATATCCCAGGGAAGGGATGGCTACACCTTC. Full variable domain (missing parts from reference TRBV19 and TRBJ1-2): DGGITQSPKYLFRKEGQNVTLSCEQNLNHDAMYWYRQDPGQGLRLIYYSQIVNDFQKGDIAEGYSVSREKKESFPLTVTSAQKNPTAFYLCASSISQGRDGYTFGSGTRLTVV.

On this clone itself: The sample holds other DNA sequences that translate to the same CDR3. This chain joins TRBV11-1 and TRBJ2-5; D may be TRBD1 (5 bases). CDR3 length equals 13 residues. From germline, CDR1 is SGHAT and CDR2 FQDESV (reference sequence). V shed 5 bases and J shed 2 bases, with 9 bases lying between them. The CDR3 sequence: CASSRDRQETQYF. The CDR3 bases are TGTGCCAGCAGCCGTGACAGACAAGAGACCCAGTACTTC.

The chain recombines TRBV5-1 with TRBJ1-4, with D hard to call. The CDR3 length is 17 residues. CDR1 and CDR2 from the germline V gene are SGHRS and YFSETQ. V shed 6 bases and J shed 2 bases, with 20 bases lying between them. The CDR3 loop is CASMRPKGDRTNEKLFF. The CDR3 nucleotides are TGCGCCAGCATGCGGCCAAAGGGAGATAGGACTAATGAAAAACTGTTTTTT.

The rearrangement links TRBV5-4 to TRBJ1-6; no definite D call. Trimming took off 1 base at V and 9 bases at J, with 11 bases between the two ends. The CDR3 loop spans 14 amino acids. Germline values: CDR1 SGHNT, CDR2 YYREEE (reference sequence). CDR3 loop: CASSLTGVTSPLHF. DNA for the CDR3: TGTGCCAGCAGCTTGACCGGAGTAACTTCACCCCTCCACTTT.

The CDR3 sequence is CASSYSRDRVNTEAFF. CDR3 DNA sequence: TGTGCCAGCAGTTACTCGAGGGACAGGGTAAACACTGAAGCTTTCTTT. V gene TRBV6-5 combines with J gene TRBJ1-1, with TRBD1 identical over 9 bases. Trimming removed 0 bases from V and 2 bases from J; junction bases left unmatched: 4. Germline V lookup: CDR1 MNHEY, CDR2 SVGAGI. The CDR3 spans 16 residues.

This chain links TRBV2 with TRBJ2-1, with D hard to call. CDR1 and CDR2 from the germline V gene are SNHLY and FYNNEI. Trimming left V 2 bases short and J 8 bases short, with 10 bases between. The CDR3 runs 13 residues. CDR3 sequence (DNA): TGTGCCAGCAGTGAACCCGGTATGGATGAGCAGTTCTTC. This gives the protein CASSEPGMDEQFF.

The V gene is TRBV4-1, the J gene TRBJ1-3; D gene ambiguous. V was clipped by 2 bases and J by 0 bases, with 11 bases between them. CDR3 length: 16 amino acids. Germline V gene sequence: CDR1 MGHRA, CDR2 YSYEKL. In DNA form, the CDR3 reads TGCGCCAGCAGCCAACTCTTCCGAGCCTCTGGAAACACCATATATTTT. This encodes CASSQLFRASGNTIYF.

This rearrangement joins TRBV29-1 to TRBJ1-2, with 8 bases fitting TRBD1. Germline V gene data show CDR1 as SQVTM and CDR2 as ANQGSEA. The ends lost 6 bases at V and 4 bases at J; junction bases unmatched: 1. The CDR3 runs 11 residues. The CDR3 DNA follows: TGCAGCGTGGGGACAGGCTATGGCTACACCTTC. This gives the protein CSVGTGYGYTF.

This chain joins TRBV19 and TRBJ2-1, with D maybe TRBD1 (5 bases). The CDR3 has 14 residues. Deletions cut 7 bases from V and 5 bases from J, with 15 bases between. The germline gives CDR1 LNHDA, CDR2 SQIVND (reference sequence). CDR3 residues: CASTPDIVNNEQFF. The CDR3, as DNA: TGTGCCAGTACCCCGGACATCGTAAACAATGAGCAGTTCTTC.

This chain connects TRBV19 to TRBJ2-3, with D unresolved. V dropped 3 bases and J dropped 0 bases, with 10 bases sitting between them. This CDR3 is built from 15 residues. The germline V gene encodes CDR1 LNHDA and CDR2 SQIVND (reference sequence). The CDR3 DNA reads TGTGCCAGTAGTATTTCGGCGGATAGCACAGATACGCAGTATTTT. Translating it yields CASSISADSTDTQYF.